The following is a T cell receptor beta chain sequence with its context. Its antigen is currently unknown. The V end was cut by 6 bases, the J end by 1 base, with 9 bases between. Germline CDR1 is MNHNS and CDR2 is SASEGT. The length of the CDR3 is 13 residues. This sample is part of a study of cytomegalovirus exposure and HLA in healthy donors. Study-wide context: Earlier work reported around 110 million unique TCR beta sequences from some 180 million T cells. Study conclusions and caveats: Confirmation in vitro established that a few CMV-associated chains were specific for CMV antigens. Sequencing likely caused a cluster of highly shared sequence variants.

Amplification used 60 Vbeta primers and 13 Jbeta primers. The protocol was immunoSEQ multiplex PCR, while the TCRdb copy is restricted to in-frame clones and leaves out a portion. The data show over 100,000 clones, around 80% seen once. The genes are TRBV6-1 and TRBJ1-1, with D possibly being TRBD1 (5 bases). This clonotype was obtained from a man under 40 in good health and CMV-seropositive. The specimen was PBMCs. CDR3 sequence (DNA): TGTGCCAGCAGGGAGCAGGGGAACACTGAAGCTTTCTTT. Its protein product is CASREQGNTEAFF.